What follows are 24 T cell receptor beta chains derived from one specimen sequenced in a study of cytomegalovirus exposure and HLA in healthy donors. Primers: 60 Vbeta forward and 13 Jbeta reverse. Using immunoSEQ multiplex PCR, the repertoire was profiled, and TCRdb retains in-frame clones only, with some absent. Of about 98,000 clones listed, approximately 70% were seen once; the top ten hold about 2.5%. The sample was PBMCs. The receptor set was obtained from a man in his fifties in good health and CMV-seronegative.

V and J are TRBV30 and TRBJ1-2; D call uncertain. Germline CDR1 GTSNPN, CDR2 SVGIG (reference sequence). Between the trimmed V and J ends, which lost 0 bases and 0 bases, there was a span of 8 bases. There are 14 residues in the CDR3. The CDR3 here is CAWSVSVSNYGYTF. The CDR3 nucleotides are TGTGCCTGGAGTGTTTCTGTCTCTAACTATGGCTACACCTTC.

V and J are TRBV7-3 and TRBJ1-1; 8 bases align to TRBD1. The V segment lost 5 bases and the J segment 11 bases; nucleotides outside the gene matches: 7. Germline V gene lookup returns CDR1 SGHTA and CDR2 FQGTGA. The CDR3 runs 12 residues. CDR3 in DNA: TGTGCCAGCAGCCCCGGACAGGGAGTCGCTTTCTTT. Its protein product is CASSPGQGVAFF.

The rearrangement uses TRBV1 and TRBJ2-7; the tabulated D call, TRBD2, remains unverified against the DNA. TRBV1 is termed a pseudogene. The CDR3 is made up of 16 amino acids. The CDR3 DNA reads TGCACCAGCAGCCAACTTAGCGGGAGGGCCCCCTACGAGCAGTACTTC. This codes for CTSSQLSGRAPYEQYF.

The chain employs TRBV5-4 and TRBJ2-2; 7 nucleotides line up with TRBD1. The CDR3 runs 12 residues. CDR1 and CDR2 from the germline V gene are SGHNT and YYREEE (reference sequence). V dropped 4 bases and J dropped 8; count of bases not matched to a gene: 2. The CDR3: CASSPGGGELFF. The CDR3 nucleotides are TGTGCCAGCAGCCCAGGGGGAGGGGAGCTGTTTTTT. Looking up the rest from reference TRBV5-4 and TRBJ2-2 gives the full variable domain: ETGVTQSPTHLIKTRGQQVTLRCSSQSGHNTVSWYQQALGQGPQFIFQYYREEENGRGNFPPRFSGLQFPNYSSELNVNALELDDSALYLCASSPGGGELFFGEGSRLTVL.

This clone was detected only once. The chain uses TRBV11-3 and TRBJ2-1; tentative D call: TRBD1 (5 bases). V was clipped by 1 base and J by 5 bases, with 9 bases between them. CDR1 and CDR2 from the germline V gene are SGHNT and YENEEA. The CDR3 is 14 amino acids. CDR3 nucleotide sequence: TGTGCCAGCAGCTTAGGGGGCAACAACAATGAGCAGTTCTTC. Residues: CASSLGGNNNEQFF.

The chain carries TRBV28 and TRBJ1-1, with 7 nucleotides matching TRBD1. Trimming at V came to 5 bases and at J to 1 base, leaving 4 bases not matched to a gene. This CDR3 is 14 amino acids long. From germline, CDR1 is MDHEN and CDR2 SYDVKM. The CDR3 region is CASSERTGNTEAFF. The CDR3 DNA follows: TGTGCCAGCAGTGAGAGGACAGGGAACACTGAAGCTTTCTTT.

There are a few counts of this clone. The chain couples TRBV19 to TRBJ1-6; D remains ambiguous. Germline V gene data show CDR1 as LNHDA and CDR2 as SQIVND (reference sequence). V lost 6 bases and J lost 11, with 14 bases in between. CDR3 length equals 13 residues. DNA for the CDR3: TGTGCCAGTAGCATACGTGGTAGAGCACCCCTCCACTTT. The encoded protein is CASSIRGRAPLHF.

The chain recombines TRBV15 with TRBJ2-7; TRBD1 is a possible D gene (7 bases). Trimming took off 0 bases at V and 2 bases at J, with 20 bases between the two ends. The CDR3 totals 18 residues. Germline V gene sequence: CDR1 LNHNV, CDR2 YYDKDF (reference sequence). The CDR3 DNA reads as TGTGCCACCAGCAGAGATCATTTTGGTGCAGGGGGGACCTACGAGCAGTACTTC. Amino acid sequence: CATSRDHFGAGGTYEQYF. Full variable domain (rest looked up from reference TRBV15 and TRBJ2-7): DAMVIQNPRYQVTQFGKPVTLSCSQTLNHNVMYWYQQKSSQAPKLLFHYYDKDFNNEADTPDNFQSRRPNTSFCFLDIRSPGLGDTAMYLCATSRDHFGAGGTYEQYFGPGTRLTVT.

This clone appeared a few times. The chain carries TRBV18 and TRBJ1-2, with a tentative D call TRBD1 (5 bases). Germline V gene data show CDR1 as KGHSH and CDR2 as LQKENI. Trimming removed 5 bases at V and 7 bases at J, with 20 bases between. The CDR3 sequence is 15 residues long. The CDR3 reads CASSGEGLGSSGYTF. CDR3 nucleotides: TGTGCCAGCTCAGGGGAGGGGCTTGGTTCGAGTGGCTACACCTTC. Filled out from reference TRBV18 and TRBJ1-2, the complete variable domain reads NAGVMQNPRHLVRRRGQEARLRCSPMKGHSHVYWYRQLPEEGLKFMVYLQKENIIDESGMPKERFSAEFPKEGPSILRIQQVVRGDSAAYFCASSGEGLGSSGYTFGSGTRLTVV.

The V call is TRBV18, the J call TRBJ2-3; a possible D gene is TRBD2 (6 bases). Trimming took 0 bases from V and 4 from J, leaving 11 bases between them. Germline loops: CDR1 KGHSH, CDR2 LQKENI. The CDR3 has 15 amino acids. The CDR3 DNA is TGTGCCAGCTCACCACCGACGACTAGGCCAGATACGCAGTATTTT. It is translated as CASSPPTTRPDTQYF.

This chain links TRBV28 with TRBJ2-7; tentatively, D is TRBD1 (5 bases). V dropped 4 bases and J dropped 3 bases, with 13 bases sitting between them. The V gene's germline CDR1 is MDHEN and CDR2 SYDVKM. The CDR3 is made up of 14 amino acids. The CDR3 loop is CASSSTGDLYEQYF. The CDR3 bases are TGTGCCAGCAGTTCAACAGGAGATCTCTACGAGCAGTACTTC.

This chain connects TRBV5-6 to TRBJ2-2; 7 nucleotides agree with TRBD1. The germline V gene encodes CDR1 SGHDT and CDR2 YYEEEE. This CDR3 is 14 amino acids long. J gave up 6 bases and V 1 base, and 3 bases lay outside the gene matches. CDR3 sequence (DNA): TGTGCCAGCAGCTTGAATACAGGGGCCGGGGAGCTGTTTTTT. This sequence encodes CASSLNTGAGELFF.

This chain links TRBV28 with TRBJ1-5; D is possibly TRBD1 (5 bases). Trimming cost V 2 bases and J 10 bases, with 15 bases left between them. The CDR3 spans 14 residues. The germline gives CDR1 MDHEN, CDR2 SYDVKM. The CDR3 here is CASSLVQGTRPQHF. The CDR3 DNA follows: TGTGCCAGCAGTTTAGTTCAGGGCACGCGACCCCAGCATTTT.

The chain links TRBV11-2 to TRBJ1-4; D is unresolved. Trimming took 1 base from V and 8 from J, leaving 11 bases between them. This CDR3 comprises 14 residues. CDR1 is SGHAT and CDR2 is FQNNGV in the germline V gene. This CDR3 is CASSLAPSQEKLFF. CDR3 in DNA: TGTGCCAGCAGCTTAGCCCCTTCACAGGAAAAACTGTTTTTT.

The V call is TRBV5-1, the J call TRBJ1-2; TRBD1 might be the D (5 bases). Germline CDR1 SGHRS, CDR2 YFSETQ. Trimming shortened V by 4 bases and J by 8 bases, and 21 bases separated the two germline ends. This CDR3 has 15 residues. The CDR3 loop reads CASSPGGRIGYGYTF. As DNA, the CDR3 is TGCGCCAGCAGCCCGGGGGGAAGGATTGGGTACGGCTACACCTTC.

This clone has just a few counts. The rearrangement links TRBV15 to TRBJ1-2; D call uncertain. Germline V gene sequence: CDR1 LNHNV, CDR2 YYDKDF (reference sequence). The CDR3 loop spans 14 amino acids. Trimming shortened V by 7 bases and J by 2 bases, and 14 bases separated the two germline ends. The CDR3 spells CATTLGRANYGYTF. CDR3 sequence (DNA): TGTGCCACCACATTGGGCAGAGCAAACTATGGCTACACCTTC.

Here the CDR3 reads CASSLVGGGQPYEQYF. In DNA, the CDR3 is TGTGCCAGCAGCTTGGTTGGCGGGGGCCAACCCTACGAGCAGTACTTC. This chain uses TRBV5-4 with TRBJ2-7; TRBD2 might be the D (7 bases). The CDR3 spans 16 residues. Trimming removed 0 bases from V and 2 bases from J, with 15 bases in between. Germline V CDR1 and CDR2: SGHNT, YYREEE (reference sequence). Looking up the rest from reference TRBV5-4 and TRBJ2-7 gives the full variable domain: ETGVTQSPTHLIKTRGQQVTLRCSSQSGHNTVSWYQQALGQGPQFIFQYYREEENGRGNFPPRFSGLQFPNYSSELNVNALELDDSALYLCASSLVGGGQPYEQYFGPGTRLTVT.

The count of this clone is one. This rearrangement joins TRBV6-6 to TRBJ1-5; the D is unclear. The V gene's germline CDR1 is MNHNY and CDR2 SVGAGI (reference sequence). The CDR3 is 15 amino acids. With 5 bases removed from V and 1 base from J, the gap between germline ends came to 12 bases. The CDR3, as DNA: TGTGCCAGCAGTCCTAGCTTCGGGAGCAATCAGCCCCAGCATTTT. This translates into CASSPSFGSNQPQHF.

The chain uses TRBV13 and TRBJ2-7; 8 bases map to TRBD2. From germline, CDR1 is PRHDT and CDR2 FYEKMQ (reference sequence). The CDR3 has 15 amino acids. V dropped 1 base and J dropped 7; count of bases not matched to a gene: 9. The CDR3: CASSLASGGVGEQYF. The CDR3 region has the DNA TGTGCCAGCAGCTTAGCCTCGGGGGGGGTTGGGGAGCAGTACTTC.

In this sample, this clone turned up a few times. V gene TRBV29-1 combines with J gene TRBJ2-7; TRBD1 matches at 8 bases. The CDR3 runs 13 residues. The J segment lost 4 bases and the V segment lost 3 bases, leaving 5 bases of the junction unmatched. The germline V gene encodes CDR1 SQVTM and CDR2 ANQGSEA. CDR3: CSVDTGGSYEQYF. For the CDR3, the DNA is TGCAGCGTTGACACAGGGGGGTCATACGAGCAGTACTTC.

The chain carries TRBV28 and TRBJ1-2; TRBD1 matches at 9 bases. V trimming: 8 bases; J trimming: 5 bases; junction bases outside the gene matches: 15. This CDR3 has 16 amino acids. Germline V CDR1 and CDR2: MDHEN, SYDVKM. CDR3: CASSYLPGTGKYGYTF. DNA of the CDR3: TGTGCCAGCTCGTACCTTCCCGGGACAGGGAAATATGGCTACACCTTC.

The rearrangement joins TRBV7-2 to TRBJ1-2; D unresolved. The CDR3 has 13 amino acids. Germline CDR1 SGHTA, CDR2 FQGNSA. Deletions cut 3 bases from V and 4 bases from J, with 9 bases between. The CDR3 loop is CASSLESGYGYTF. The CDR3 nucleotides are TGTGCCAGCAGCTTGGAGAGCGGCTATGGCTACACCTTC.

This clone was counted between two and nine times. The V call is TRBV4-1, the J call TRBJ2-3; D possibly corresponds to TRBD2 (5 bases). This CDR3 is 14 amino acids long. V was shortened by 3 bases and J by 14 bases, with 21 bases between the two germline ends. Germline V CDR1 and CDR2: MGHRA, YSYEKL. Here the CDR3 DNA reads TGCGCCAGCAGCCAGCTTCTACATGACGGGATGCGGTATTTT. Its translation: CASSQLLHDGMRYF.

The rearrangement links TRBV19 to TRBJ2-1, with a weak D call TRBD1 (5 bases). Trimming cost V 4 bases and J 0 bases, with 16 bases left between them. The CDR3 totals 17 residues. The germline gives CDR1 LNHDA, CDR2 SQIVND (reference sequence). The CDR3 region is CASSNPPGRDSYNEQFF. CDR3 bases: TGTGCCAGTAGTAACCCGCCCGGCAGGGACTCCTACAATGAGCAGTTCTTC. Full variable domain (remainder filled in from reference TRBV19 and TRBJ2-1): DGGITQSPKYLFRKEGQNVTLSCEQNLNHDAMYWYRQDPGQGLRLIYYSQIVNDFQKGDIAEGYSVSREKKESFPLTVTSAQKNPTAFYLCASSNPPGRDSYNEQFFGPGTRLTVL.